This T cell receptor (beta chain) originates from a study of cytomegalovirus exposure and HLA in healthy donors. For the study at large: HLA-typed donors were the source of around 85 million unique TCRs held in an early data release. Points from the study as a whole: Reports described diagnosis of cytomegalovirus status by the classifier as highly specific and sensitive.

The PCR contained 60 Vbeta and 13 Jbeta primers. The data were produced by immunoSEQ multiplex PCR, yet TCRdb's version contains in-frame clones alone and is incomplete. Of approximately 110,000 clones detected, about 74% appear once; the ten largest clones hold roughly 4.1%. About this clone itself: Its antigen is undetermined.

The CDR3 contains 13 residues. From germline, CDR1 is MNHNS and CDR2 SASEGT. With 6 bases clipped from V and 7 bases from J, the junction kept 8 bases outside the gene matches. This chain connects TRBV6-1 to TRBJ2-7, with TRBD1 matching 8 bases. This receptor was identified in a woman between 50 and 59 years old in good health and CMV-seropositive. Sample: PBMCs. The CDR3 sequence is CASRYHDRGEQYF. The CDR3 DNA sequence: TGTGCCAGCAGATACCACGACAGGGGAGAGCAGTACTTC.